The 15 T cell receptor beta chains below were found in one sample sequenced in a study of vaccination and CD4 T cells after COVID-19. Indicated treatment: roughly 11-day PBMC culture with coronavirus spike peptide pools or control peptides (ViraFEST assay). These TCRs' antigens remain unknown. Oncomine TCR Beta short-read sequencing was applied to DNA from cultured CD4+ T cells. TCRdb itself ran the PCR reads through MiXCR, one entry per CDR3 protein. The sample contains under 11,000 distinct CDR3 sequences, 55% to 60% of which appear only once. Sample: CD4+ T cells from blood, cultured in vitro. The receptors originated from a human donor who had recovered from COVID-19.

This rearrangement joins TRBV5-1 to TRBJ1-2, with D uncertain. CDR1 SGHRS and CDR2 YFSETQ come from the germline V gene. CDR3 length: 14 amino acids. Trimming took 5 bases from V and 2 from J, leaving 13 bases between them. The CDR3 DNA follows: TGCGCCAGCAGAGCACAAGAAAAAAACTATGGCTACACCTTC. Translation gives CASRAQEKNYGYTF.

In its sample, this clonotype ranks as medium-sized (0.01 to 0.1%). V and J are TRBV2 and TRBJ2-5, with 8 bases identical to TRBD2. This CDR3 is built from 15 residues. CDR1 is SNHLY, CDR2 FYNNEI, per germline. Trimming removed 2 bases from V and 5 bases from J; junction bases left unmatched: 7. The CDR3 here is CASSEPLAGGETQYF. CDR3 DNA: TGTGCCAGCAGTGAACCGCTAGCGGGCGGGGAGACCCAGTACTTC. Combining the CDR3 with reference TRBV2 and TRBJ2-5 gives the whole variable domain EPEVTQTPSHQVTQMGQEVILRCVPISNHLYFYWYRQILGQKVEFLVSFYNNEISEKSEIFDDQFSVERPDGSNFTLKIRSTKLEDSAMYFCASSEPLAGGETQYFGPGTRLLVL.

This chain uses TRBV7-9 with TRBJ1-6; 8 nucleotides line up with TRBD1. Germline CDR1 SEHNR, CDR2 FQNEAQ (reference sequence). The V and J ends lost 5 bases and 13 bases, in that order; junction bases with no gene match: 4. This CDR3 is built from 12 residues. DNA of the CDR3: TGTGCCAGCAGCCTGGGACAGGCCCCCCTCCACTTT. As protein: CASSLGQAPLHF.

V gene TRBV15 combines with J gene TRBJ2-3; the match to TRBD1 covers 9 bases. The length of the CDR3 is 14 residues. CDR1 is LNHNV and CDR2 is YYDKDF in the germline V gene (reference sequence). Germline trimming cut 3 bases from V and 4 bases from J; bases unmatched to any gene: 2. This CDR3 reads CATSRDRGADTQYF. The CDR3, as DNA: TGTGCCACCAGCAGGGACAGGGGAGCAGATACGCAGTATTTT.

CDR3 in DNA: TGTGCCAGTAGTATAGAGGGTCGCCGGGGGAAACTGTTTTTT. This codes for CASSIEGRRGKLFF. The V and J genes are TRBV19 and TRBJ1-4, with D perhaps TRBD1 (5 bases). Trimming removed 0 bases at V and 11 bases at J, with 13 bases between. Per germline, CDR1 LNHDA and CDR2 SQIVND (reference sequence). This CDR3 has 14 residues.

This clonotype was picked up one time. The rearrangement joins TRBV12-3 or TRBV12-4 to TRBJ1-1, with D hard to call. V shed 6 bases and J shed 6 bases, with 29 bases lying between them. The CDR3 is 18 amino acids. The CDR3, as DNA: TGTGCCAGCAGCCCTAGCGCCCGCCCCCTAACACTGGGTGCTGAAGCTTTCTTT. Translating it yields CASSPSARPLTLGAEAFF.

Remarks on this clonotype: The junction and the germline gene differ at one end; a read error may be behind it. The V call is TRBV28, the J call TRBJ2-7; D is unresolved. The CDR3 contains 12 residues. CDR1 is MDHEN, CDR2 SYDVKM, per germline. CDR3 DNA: TGTGCCAGCAGTCCCAACTCCAACGAGCAGTACTTC. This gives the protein CASSPNSNEQYF.

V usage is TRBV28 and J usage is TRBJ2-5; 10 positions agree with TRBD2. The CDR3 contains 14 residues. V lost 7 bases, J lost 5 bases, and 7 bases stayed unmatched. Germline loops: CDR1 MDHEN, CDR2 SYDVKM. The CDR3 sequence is CASTLAGARETQYF. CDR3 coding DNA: TGTGCCAGCACCCTAGCGGGGGCGCGGGAGACCCAGTACTTC.

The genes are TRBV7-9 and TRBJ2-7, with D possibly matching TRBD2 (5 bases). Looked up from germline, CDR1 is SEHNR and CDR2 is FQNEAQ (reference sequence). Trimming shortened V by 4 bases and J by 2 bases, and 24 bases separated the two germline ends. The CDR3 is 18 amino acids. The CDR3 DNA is TGTGCCAGCAGCTCCCCGATCTCGCGCGGGCCCGAGCCCTACGAGCAGTACTTC. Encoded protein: CASSSPISRGPEPYEQYF.

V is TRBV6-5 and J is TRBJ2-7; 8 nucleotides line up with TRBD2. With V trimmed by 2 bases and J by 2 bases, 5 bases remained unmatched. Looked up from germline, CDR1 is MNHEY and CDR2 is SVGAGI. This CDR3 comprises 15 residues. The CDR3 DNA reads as TGTGCCAGCAGTTACGAAGCGGGAGAACCCTACGAGCAGTACTTC. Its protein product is CASSYEAGEPYEQYF.

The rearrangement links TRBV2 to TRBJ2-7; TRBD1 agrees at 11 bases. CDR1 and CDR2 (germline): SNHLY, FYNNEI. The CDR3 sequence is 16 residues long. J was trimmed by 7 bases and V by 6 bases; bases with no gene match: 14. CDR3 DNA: TGTGCCAGCAGCCCCGGAAGAGGACAGGGGGCCTCGGAGCAGTACTTC. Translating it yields CASSPGRGQGASEQYF.

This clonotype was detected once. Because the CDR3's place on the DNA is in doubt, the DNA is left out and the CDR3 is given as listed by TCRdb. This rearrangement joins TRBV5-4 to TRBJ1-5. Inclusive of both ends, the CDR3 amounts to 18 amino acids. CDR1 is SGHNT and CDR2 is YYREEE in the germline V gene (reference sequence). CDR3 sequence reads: CASSLEIRAVLRAGPQHF.

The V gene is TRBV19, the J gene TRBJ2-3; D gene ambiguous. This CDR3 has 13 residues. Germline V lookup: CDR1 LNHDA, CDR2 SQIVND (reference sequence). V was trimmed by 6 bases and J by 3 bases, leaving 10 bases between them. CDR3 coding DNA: TGTGCCAGTAGCTTCCTCGGAACAGATACGCAGTATTTT. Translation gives CASSFLGTDTQYF.

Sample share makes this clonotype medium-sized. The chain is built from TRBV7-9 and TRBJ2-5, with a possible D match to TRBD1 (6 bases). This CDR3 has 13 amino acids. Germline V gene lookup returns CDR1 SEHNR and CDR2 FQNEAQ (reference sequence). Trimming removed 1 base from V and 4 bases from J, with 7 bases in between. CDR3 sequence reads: CASSLVQGETQYF. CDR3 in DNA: TGTGCCAGCAGCTTAGTACAGGGAGAGACCCAGTACTTC.

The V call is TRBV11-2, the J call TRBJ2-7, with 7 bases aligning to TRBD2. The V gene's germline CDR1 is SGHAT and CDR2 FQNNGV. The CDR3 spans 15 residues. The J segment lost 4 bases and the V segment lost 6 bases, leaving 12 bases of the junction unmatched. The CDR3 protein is CASRRVAGARYEQYF. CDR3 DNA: TGTGCCAGCAGGAGAGTTGCGGGAGCCCGATACGAGCAGTACTTC.